Listed below are T cell receptor beta chains from one sample, sequenced in a study of breast tumors, draining lymph nodes, adjacent tissues. One entry per CDR3 protein results from TCRdb running MiXCR on the multiplex PCR reads. The data hold 130,000 or so distinct CDR3 sequences, with 20% to 25% observed a single time. The sample was axillary lymph node tissue. The source of these receptors is a female donor with breast cancer. Some clones in this sample may be carry-over from other donors' samples. Both conserved end residues are part of each CDR3. Fields, in order: J gene, V gene, clone size, D gene, CDR3 DNA, CDR3 protein. The D gene is left open where the match is weak. Size is stated for part of the rows, as once, few or many counts, or as a class when the clone is expanded.

TRBJ2-5 | TRBV7-2 | many | NA | TGTGCCAGCAGCTTAAATGAGCAGACCCAGTACTTC | CASSLNEQTQYF
TRBJ2-7 | TRBV5-6 | many | NA | TGTGCCAGCAGCTTGGGATTCGAGCAGTACTTC | CASSLGFEQYF
TRBJ2-1 | TRBV6-1 | many | TRBD2 | TGTGCCAGCAGTGAAAGAGCTAGCGGGATCGTGGATGAGCAGTTCTTC | CASSERASGIVDEQFF
TRBJ2-5 | TRBV9 | many | NA | TGTGCCAGCAGCGGTTTAGGAGAGACCCAGTACTTC | CASSGLGETQYF
TRBJ2-7 | TRBV5-1 | many | TRBD2 | TGCGCCAGCAGCTTGGGCCTCATAGGCGGGAGCTTATACGAGCAGTACTTC | CASSLGLIGGSLYEQYF
TRBJ1-2 | TRBV6-2/TRBV6-3 | many | TRBD1 | TGTGCCAGCAGTTACTCCCTGACAGGGTTGGATGGCTACACCTTC | CASSYSLTGLDGYTF
TRBJ2-7 | TRBV27 | few | NA | TGTGCCAGCAGTCCCCAGGGGAGGCTCTTAGGTTACGAGCAGTACTTC | CASSPQGRLLGYEQYF
TRBJ2-3 | TRBV20-1 | many | TRBD2 | TGCAGTGCGGGACTAGCGGGCTACACAGATACGCAGTATTTT | CSAGLAGYTDTQYF
TRBJ2-7 | TRBV20-1 | once | NA | TGCAGTGCTAGCAGGTCCGTATATGAGCAGTACTTC | CSASRSVYEQYF
TRBJ2-2 | TRBV7-9 | many | NA | TGTGCCAGCAGCTTAGTGGCAATCGCGAACACCGGGGAGCTGTTTTTT | CASSLVAIANTGELFF
TRBJ1-2 | TRBV19 | many | NA | TGTGCCAGTAGCCCACCAGGCAGGTCGAACTATGGCTACACCTTC | CASSPPGRSNYGYTF
TRBJ1-3 | TRBV10-2 | many | TRBD1 | TGCGCCAGCCAGGACAGGGGGTCTAACACCATATATTTT | CASQDRGSNTIYF
TRBJ1-5 | TRBV19 | NA | NA | TGTGCCAGTAATCGGGGTAGAGAACAGCCCCAGCATTTT | CASNRGREQPQHF
TRBJ2-3 | TRBV5-1 | many | NA | TGCGCCAGCAGCTTGGACCGCGGTATCGCAGATACGCAGTATTTT | CASSLDRGIADTQYF
TRBJ1-2 | TRBV5-1 | many | NA | TGCGCCAGCAGCTTGGAGGGACGCGGGGTTTATGGCTACACCTTC | CASSLEGRGVYGYTF
TRBJ2-1 | TRBV5-1 | many | TRBD2 | TGCGCCAGCAGCAGCCTAGCGGGAGGGCCTAATGAGCAGTTCTTC | CASSSLAGGPNEQFF
TRBJ2-2 | TRBV7-2 | NA | TRBD2 | TGTGTCAGCACGGGAGCGGGAGGGCCGGGCGGGGAGCTGTTTTTT | CVSTGAGGPGGELFF
TRBJ2-1 | TRBV5-8 | many | TRBD2 | TGTGCCAGCAGCTTGGAGACTAGCGGGAGCCTTTACAATGAGCAGTTCTTC | CASSLETSGSLYNEQFF
TRBJ2-3 | TRBV28 | many | NA | TGTGCCAGCAGAGGTTCTTTCTCGGGAGATACGCAGTATTTT | CASRGSFSGDTQYF
TRBJ1-2 | TRBV12-3/TRBV12-4 | many | NA | TGTGCCAGCAGTTTAGGGGGCCCTGAAGGCTACACCTTC | CASSLGGPEGYTF
TRBJ1-6 | TRBV15 | NA | NA | TGTGCCACCAGCAGAGATCGAGGGCGTGGGATGCCACCCCTCCACTTT | CATSRDRGRGMPPLHF
TRBJ2-3 | TRBV5-8 | many | NA | TGTGCCAGCACCAGGGAGAGGGGTACAGATACGCAGTATTTT | CASTRERGTDTQYF
TRBJ2-5 | TRBV20-1 | many | TRBD1 | TGCAGTGCGCTGGGACAGGGCGGGGAGACCCAGTACTTC | CSALGQGGETQYF
TRBJ2-3 | TRBV20-1 | NA | NA | TGCAGTGCTACTATGACAGATACGCAGTATTTT | CSATMTDTQYF
TRBJ2-7 | TRBV6-1 | many | NA | TGTGCCAGCAGTGACAGGGGAAGGATCTACGAGCAGTACTTC | CASSDRGRIYEQYF
TRBJ2-1 | TRBV12-3/TRBV12-4 | many | TRBD2 | TGTGCCAGCAGCCCCGGACTAGCGGGAGTTTCCTACAATGAGCAGTTCTTC | CASSPGLAGVSYNEQFF
TRBJ2-3 | TRBV10-3 | many | NA | TGTGCCATCAGTGAGTCGTTCCCAGCTAGCACAGATACGCAGTATTTT | CAISESFPASTDTQYF
TRBJ2-7 | TRBV18 | many | TRBD2 | TGTGCCAGCTCACCACAGCAGGCTAGCGGCTACGAGCAGTACTTC | CASSPQQASGYEQYF
TRBJ2-7 | TRBV6-5 | many | NA | TGTGCCAGCAGTCGGACGGACCCCACCTACGAGCAGTACTTC | CASSRTDPTYEQYF
TRBJ2-7 | TRBV5-1 | NA | TRBD2 | TGCGCCAGCAGCCCCGGACTAGCCGTCTACGAGCAGTACTTC | CASSPGLAVYEQYF
TRBJ2-2 | TRBV28 | few | TRBD2 | TGTGCCAGCAGTACGGGACTAGCGGGAGGCGGGGAGCTGTTTTTT | CASSTGLAGGGELFF
TRBJ2-3 | TRBV4-2 | many | NA | TGTGCCAGCAGCCAAGGGATCACAGATACGCAGTATTTT | CASSQGITDTQYF
TRBJ2-2 | TRBV15 | many | NA | TGTGCCACCAGCAGTCACACATGGGACCAGGCGAACACCGGGGAGCTGTTTTTT | CATSSHTWDQANTGELFF
TRBJ2-3 | TRBV7-2 | many | NA | TGTGCCAGCAGCCGTCCGGGACGCGGGAATACGCAGTATTTT | CASSRPGRGNTQYF
TRBJ1-2 | TRBV2 | many | NA | TGTGCCGTCAGACGGGGTGCTAACTATGGCTACACCTTC | CAVRRGANYGYTF
TRBJ2-5 | TRBV18 | NA | NA | TGTGCCAGCTCAGCACCAAGCACGGAGACCCAGTACTTC | CASSAPSTETQYF
TRBJ2-7 | TRBV7-9 | many | NA | TGTGCCAGCAGCTCAACCCAGAAGAACATCTACGAGCAGTACTTC | CASSSTQKNIYEQYF
TRBJ2-1 | TRBV12-3/TRBV12-4 | many | TRBD2 | TGTGCCAGCGCCCCGCCCGGACTAGGGTCACACAATGAGCAGTTCTTC | CASAPPGLGSHNEQFF
TRBJ2-3 | TRBV24-1 | many | NA | TGTGCCACCAGTGAAGAAGATACGCAGTATTTT | CATSEEDTQYF
TRBJ2-1 | TRBV5-1 | many | NA | TGCGCCAGCAGCTTGGAAGGGTCCCCTTACAATGAGCAGTTCTTC | CASSLEGSPYNEQFF
TRBJ2-6 | TRBV7-8 | many | NA | TGTGCCAGCAGCCGCGTCCGCTCTGGGGCCAACGTCCTGACTTTC | CASSRVRSGANVLTF
TRBJ2-5 | TRBV3-1 | few | TRBD2 | TGTGCCAGCAGCCGGACGGGACTAGCGGGAGAAGAGACCCAGTACTTC | CASSRTGLAGEETQYF